This TCR beta chain comes out of a study of blood T cell repertoires in COVID-19. About the research overall: Some COVID-19 samples were acute and others convalescent; all came from the United States, Italy and Spain. T cells, B-cell-depleted T cells, or PBMCs provided the cDNA or gDNA that served as material.

Germline V gene lookup returns CDR1 SGHAT and CDR2 FQNNGV. V lost 3 bases and J lost 3; bases outside the gene matches: 5. The CDR3 sequence is 15 residues long. Here immunoSEQ multiplex PCR was the method, and the copy in TCRdb shows in-frame clones only, minus some. Found here are 210,000 or so clones, roughly nine tenths of them singletons; the top ten hold over 9.5%. The TCR was taken from a woman under 30 who had recovered from COVID-19. Sequenced input: peripheral blood. The chain is built from TRBV11-2 and TRBJ1-2, with 9 bases that match TRBD1. The CDR3 reads CASSLGQGWDYGYTF. The CDR3 bases are TGTGCCAGCAGCTTGGGACAGGGATGGGACTATGGCTACACCTTC.